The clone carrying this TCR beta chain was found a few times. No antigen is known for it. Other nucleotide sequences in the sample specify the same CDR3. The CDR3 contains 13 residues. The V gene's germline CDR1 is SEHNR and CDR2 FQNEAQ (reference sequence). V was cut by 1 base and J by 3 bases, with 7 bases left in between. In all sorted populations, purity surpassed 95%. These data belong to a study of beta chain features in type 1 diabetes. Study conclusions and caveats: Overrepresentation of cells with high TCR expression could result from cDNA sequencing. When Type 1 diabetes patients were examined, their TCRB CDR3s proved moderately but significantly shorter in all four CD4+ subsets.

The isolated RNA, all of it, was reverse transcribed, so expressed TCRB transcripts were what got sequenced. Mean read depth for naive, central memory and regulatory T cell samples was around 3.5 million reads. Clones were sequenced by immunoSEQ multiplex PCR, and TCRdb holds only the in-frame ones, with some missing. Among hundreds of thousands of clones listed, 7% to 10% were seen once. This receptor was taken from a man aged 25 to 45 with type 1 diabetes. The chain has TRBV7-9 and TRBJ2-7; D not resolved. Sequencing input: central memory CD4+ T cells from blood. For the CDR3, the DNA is TGTGCCAGCAGCTTAGTCGGCGGCTACGAGCAGTACTTC. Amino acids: CASSLVGGYEQYF.